This TCR beta chain was documented in a study of blood T cell repertoires in COVID-19. Study at large: The United States, Italy and Spain provided the acute and convalescent COVID-19 samples.

Donors were grouped by their self-reported clinical history. V was shortened by 4 bases and J by 5 bases, with 16 bases between the two germline ends. Germline CDR1 is MGHRA and CDR2 is YSYEKL. This CDR3 is built from 15 residues. TCRdb keeps only in-frame clones here, not all; method: immunoSEQ multiplex PCR. The data hold just over 300,000 clones, with approximately 90% observed a single time. The sequenced sample was PBMCs or T cells enriched from blood (not recorded which). The receptor comes from a man aged 25-40 years who had recovered from COVID-19. The V and J genes are TRBV4-1 and TRBJ2-3; a possible D gene is TRBD2 (5 bases). The chain's CDR3 is CASSPTAVGKDTQYF. In DNA form, the CDR3 reads TGCGCCAGCAGCCCCACAGCGGTGGGGAAAGATACGCAGTATTTT.